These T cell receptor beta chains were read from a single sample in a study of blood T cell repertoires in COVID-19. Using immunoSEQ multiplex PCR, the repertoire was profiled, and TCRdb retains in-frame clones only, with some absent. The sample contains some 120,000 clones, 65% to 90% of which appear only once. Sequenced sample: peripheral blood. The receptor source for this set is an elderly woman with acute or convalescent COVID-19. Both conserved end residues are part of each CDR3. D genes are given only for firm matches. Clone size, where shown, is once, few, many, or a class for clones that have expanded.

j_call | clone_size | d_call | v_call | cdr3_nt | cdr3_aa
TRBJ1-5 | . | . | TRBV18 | TGTGCCAGCTCACCGAGGGAAGGACGTGATCAGCCCCAGCATTTT | CASSPREGRDQPQHF
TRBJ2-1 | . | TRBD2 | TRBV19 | TGTGCCAGTAGTATCCAGGGAGTGAGTCTAGCGGGGTCTGAGCAGTTCTTC | CASSIQGVSLAGSEQFF
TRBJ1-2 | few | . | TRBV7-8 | TGTGCCAGCAGCTTAATTCGGGAAACGGGCTACACCTTC | CASSLIRETGYTF
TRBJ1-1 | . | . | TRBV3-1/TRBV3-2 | TGTGCCAGCAGCCAGAGGGTGTGGAAGAACACTGAAGCTTTCTTT | CASSQRVWKNTEAFF
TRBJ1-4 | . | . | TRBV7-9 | TGTGCCACCCAGCACCCCCAGTCTGGGCGGGTTAGTCCGGAGGAACTGTTTTTT | CATQHPQSGRVSPEELFF
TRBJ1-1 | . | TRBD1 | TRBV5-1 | TGCGCCAGCAGCGGAACCTCCCGAGGACAGGGGAAAGAAGCTTTCTTT | CASSGTSRGQGKEAFF
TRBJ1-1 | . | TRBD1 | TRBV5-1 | TGCGCCAGCAGCAAAGGACAGGGTGTCGCTGAAGCTTTCTTT | CASSKGQGVAEAFF
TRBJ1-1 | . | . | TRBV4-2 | TGTGCCAGCAGCCAAGATCGCGGTGAGAGAGCTTTCTTT | CASSQDRGERAFF
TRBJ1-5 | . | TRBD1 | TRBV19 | TGTGCCAGCAAGGGGACAGGGGTTCGTCAGCCCCAGCATTTT | CASKGTGVRQPQHF
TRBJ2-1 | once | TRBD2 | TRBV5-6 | TGTGCCAGCAGAGGAGCGGGGTCCTACAATGAGCAGTTCTTC | CASRGAGSYNEQFF
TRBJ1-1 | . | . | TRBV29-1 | TGCAGCGGGAGGTGGGACATGAACACTGAAGCTTTCTTT | CSGRWDMNTEAFF
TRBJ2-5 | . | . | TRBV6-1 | TGTGCCAGCAGTGAAACCGGTTGGTACCGAGACAGGGAGACCCAGTACTTC | CASSETGWYRDRETQYF
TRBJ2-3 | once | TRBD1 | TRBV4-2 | TGTGCCAGCAGCCAAGGGACAGGGGGAGGCACAGATACGCAGTATTTT | CASSQGTGGGTDTQYF
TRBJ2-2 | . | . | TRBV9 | TGTGCCAGCAGCGTCTTTAGCGGTAGCACCGGGGAGCTGTTTTTT | CASSVFSGSTGELFF
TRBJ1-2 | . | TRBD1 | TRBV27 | TGTGCCAGCAGACGGGCGGGGGGACAGGGGGGCAACTACACCTTC | CASRRAGGQGGNYTF
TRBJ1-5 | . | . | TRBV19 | TGTGCCAGTAGTCGTCAGAGCAATCAGCCCCAGCATTTT | CASSRQSNQPQHF
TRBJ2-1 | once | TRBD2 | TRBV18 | TGTGCCAGCTCACCGTGGACTAGCGGGTACAATGAGCAGTTCTTC | CASSPWTSGYNEQFF
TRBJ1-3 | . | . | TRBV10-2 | TGCGCCAGCAGTGATTCCAGGGTCAGACTCTCTGGAAACACCATATATTTT | CASSDSRVRLSGNTIYF
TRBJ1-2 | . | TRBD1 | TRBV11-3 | TGTGCCAGCAGCTCCCGACAGGGCTGCTATGGCTACACCTTC | CASSSRQGCYGYTF
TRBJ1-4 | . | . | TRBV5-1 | TGCGCTACCAAGGGGTCAGATGAAAAACTGTTTTTT | CATKGSDEKLFF
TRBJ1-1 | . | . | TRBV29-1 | TGCAGCGTTCGCGGGGGGCCCACTGAAGCTTTCTTT | CSVRGGPTEAFF
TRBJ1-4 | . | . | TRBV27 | TGTGCCAGCAGTTCACAGGGAAATGAGGAAAAACTGTTTTTT | CASSSQGNEEKLFF
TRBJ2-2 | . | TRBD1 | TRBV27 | TGTGCCAGCAGTTTTTTCGCGAGGACAGGACGCACCGGGGAGCTGTTTTTT | CASSFFARTGRTGELFF
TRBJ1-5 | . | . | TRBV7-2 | TGTGCCAGCAAAGATTTGGGGGCGCAACCGCATTTT | CASKDLGAQPHF
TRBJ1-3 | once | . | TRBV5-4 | TGTGCCAGCAGCTCTTCAGGGTCTGGAAACACCATATATTTT | CASSSSGSGNTIYF
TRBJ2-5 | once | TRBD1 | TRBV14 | TGTGCCAGCAGCCAGAAAACAGGGGCCAATTTTGTAGAGACCCAGTACTTC | CASSQKTGANFVETQYF
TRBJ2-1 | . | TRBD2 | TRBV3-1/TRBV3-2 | TGTGCCAGCAGCCAACGGGGGGGCAATGAGCAGTTCTTC | CASSQRGGNEQFF
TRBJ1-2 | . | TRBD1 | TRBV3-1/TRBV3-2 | TGTGCCAGCAGCCACGGCAGGGGGCAGATTGGCTACACCTTC | CASSHGRGQIGYTF
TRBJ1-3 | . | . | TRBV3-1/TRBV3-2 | TGTGCCAGCAACCTGCAGGGCGGCTCTGGAAACACCATATATTTT | CASNLQGGSGNTIYF
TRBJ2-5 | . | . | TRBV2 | TGTGCCAGCAGTGAAGCGGGACTGCAATACGGGACCCAGTACTTC | CASSEAGLQYGTQYF
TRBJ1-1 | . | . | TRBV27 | TGTGCCAGCAGTTTCTACAGGGACACTGAAGCTTTCTTT | CASSFYRDTEAFF
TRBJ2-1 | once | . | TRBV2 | TGTGCCAGCATTGGACAGAGTAGGTTCTTC | CASIGQSRFF
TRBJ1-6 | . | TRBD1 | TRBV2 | TGTGCCAGCAGGGGACAGGGAGATAATTCACCCCTCCACTTT | CASRGQGDNSPLHF
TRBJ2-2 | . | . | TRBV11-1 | TGTGCCAGCAGCTTAGCGACAATGACCGGGGAGCTGTTTTTT | CASSLATMTGELFF
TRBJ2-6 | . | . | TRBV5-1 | TGCGCCAGCAGTTCAGACTCTGGGGCCAACGTCCTGACTTTC | CASSSDSGANVLTF
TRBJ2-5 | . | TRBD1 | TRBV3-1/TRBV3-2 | TGTGCCAGCAGCCCGGGACAGGGGTTTACCCAGTACTTC | CASSPGQGFTQYF
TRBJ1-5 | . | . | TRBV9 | TGTGCCAGCAGCGTAGGATGGCAACCGAATCAGCCCCAGCATTTT | CASSVGWQPNQPQHF
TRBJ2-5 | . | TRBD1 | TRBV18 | TGTGCCAGCTCACCTTACAGACAGGGGCAAGAGACCCAGTACTTC | CASSPYRQGQETQYF
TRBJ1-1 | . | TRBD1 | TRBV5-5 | TGTGCCAGCAGCTCCCGACAGGGCGGAAGGACTGAAGCTTTCTTT | CASSSRQGGRTEAFF
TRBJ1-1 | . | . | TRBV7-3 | TGTGCCAGCAGCTCGACTTCGGGGGGCACTGAAGCTTTCTTT | CASSSTSGGTEAFF
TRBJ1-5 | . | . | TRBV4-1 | TGCGCCAGCAGCCAGGGCATGGGTACCAATCAGCCCCAGCATTTT | CASSQGMGTNQPQHF
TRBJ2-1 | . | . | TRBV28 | TGTGCCAGCAGCCTAGGGGGGGGTGAGCAGTTCTTC | CASSLGGGEQFF
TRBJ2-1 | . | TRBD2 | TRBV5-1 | TGCGCCAGCAGCTTGGTGGCTAGCGGGGGCAATGAGCAGTTCTTC | CASSLVASGGNEQFF
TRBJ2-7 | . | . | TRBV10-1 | TGCGAAAAGGACAGTGCCTACGAGCAGTACTTC | CEKDSAYEQYF
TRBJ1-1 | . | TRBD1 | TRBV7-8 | TGTGCCAGCAGCCCCATTCCCGGGACAGGGGACACTGAAGCTTTCTTT | CASSPIPGTGDTEAFF
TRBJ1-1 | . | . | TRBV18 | TGTGCCAGCTCACGTGGACAGACAGAGGAAGCTTTCTTT | CASSRGQTEEAFF
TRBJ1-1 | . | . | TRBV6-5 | TGTGCCAGCAGTCCCTCTACCCGAGTGAACACTGAAGCTTTCTTT | CASSPSTRVNTEAFF
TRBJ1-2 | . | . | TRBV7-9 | TGTGCCAGCGAGGGGGATGGGGACTATGGCTACACCTTC | CASEGDGDYGYTF
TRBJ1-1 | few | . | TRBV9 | TGTGCCAGCAGCGTAGGTGTCGGGGAATTGAACACTGAAGCTTTCTTT | CASSVGVGELNTEAFF